These 28 T cell receptor beta chains were all obtained from the same sample, sequenced in a study of T cells in Graves' hyperthyroidism and ophthalmopathy. The TCR beta CDR3 regions underwent amplification using RNA transcripts as the source. The HTBI primer set drove a first-round RT-PCR of the TCR CDR3. TCRdb used MiXCR to reprocess the multiplex PCR reads, holding one entry per CDR3 protein. In the table there are under 700,000 distinct CDR3 sequences, about a sixth of which are singletons. Input material: blood. The receptors shown here come from a woman between 18 and 30 years old with Graves' hyperthyroidism.

This chain connects TRBV11-2 to TRBJ1-1, with 7 bases that match TRBD1. Looked up from germline, CDR1 is SGHAT and CDR2 is FQNNGV. V lost 6 bases, J lost 1 base, and 5 bases stayed unmatched. This CDR3 spans 14 amino acids. CDR3 region: CASRWGQSNTEAFF. In nucleotides, the CDR3 is TGTGCCAGCAGGTGGGGACAGTCGAACACTGAAGCTTTCTTT.

The V and J genes are TRBV20-1 and TRBJ2-1, with a tentative D call TRBD2 (5 bases). The CDR3 runs 14 residues. The V gene lost 3 bases and the J gene lost 10 bases, with 19 bases spanning the gap. From germline, CDR1 is DFQATT and CDR2 SNEGSKA (reference sequence). In DNA, the CDR3 is TGCAGTGCTAGGGGAGCTCAGGTGGGGTTCGAGCAGTTCTTC. This sequence encodes CSARGAQVGFEQFF.

The chain has TRBV6-1 and TRBJ1-1; D uncertain. The germline V and J ends were trimmed by 8 bases and 3 bases, with 19 bases remaining between them. Germline assignment: CDR1 MNHNS and CDR2 SASEGT. The CDR3 totals 15 residues. The CDR3 DNA is TGTGCCAGCGGAGGTGGAGCCGCCGAGGACACTGAAGCTTTCTTT. Protein product: CASGGGAAEDTEAFF.

This chain joins TRBV12-3 or TRBV12-4 and TRBJ2-3; weak D call: TRBD1 (6 bases). CDR3 length: 16 residues. V lost 3 bases and J lost 6, with 19 bases in between. The CDR3 DNA reads as TGTGCCAGCAGTTTGGGCCGGGTACAGGGCATTGATACGCAGTATTTT. Residues: CASSLGRVQGIDTQYF.

This clonotype was observed a handful of times. V is TRBV27 and J is TRBJ2-7; D not certain. This CDR3 has 14 amino acids. Trimming pared 2 bases from V and 3 bases from J, leaving 11 bases between. Germline loops: CDR1 MNHEY, CDR2 SMNVEV (reference sequence). CDR3 loop: CASSLKDPSYEQYF. CDR3 coding DNA: TGTGCCAGCAGTTTAAAGGACCCCAGCTACGAGCAGTACTTC.

About this clonotype itself: This sequence may be a read error, since a much larger clone differs from it by one base. This chain uses TRBV7-2 with TRBJ2-7; possibly TRBD2 for D (5 bases). There are 16 residues in the CDR3. V lost 0 bases, J lost 7 bases, and 19 bases lay in between. Germline CDR1 reads SGHTA; CDR2 reads FQGNSA. CDR3 loop: CASSLAVVINGNEQYF. CDR3 DNA sequence: TGTGCCAGCAGCTTAGCGGTTGTTATAAACGGGAATGAGCAGTACTTC.

In this sample, this clonotype turned up a few times. The chain is built from TRBV6-1 and TRBJ1-3, with D unresolved. Trimming removed 4 bases from V and 0 bases from J, with 7 bases in between. CDR1 and CDR2 from the germline V gene are MNHNS and SASEGT. This CDR3 is built from 14 residues. As DNA, the CDR3 is TGTGCCAGCAGTGGGCACCTCTCTGGAAACACCATATATTTT. The encoded protein is CASSGHLSGNTIYF.

The rearrangement joins TRBV4-3 to TRBJ1-1; TRBD1 agrees at 7 bases. Germline loops: CDR1 LGHNA, CDR2 YSLEER. The junction had 1 base not matched to a gene; V was cut back by 1 base and J by 8 bases. This CDR3 is built from 12 residues. The CDR3 sequence: CASSQATGEAFF. CDR3 DNA: TGCGCCAGCAGCCAAGCGACAGGGGAAGCTTTCTTT.

The table lists this clonotype with many counts. The chain employs TRBV2 and TRBJ2-5; a weak D match, TRBD2 (5 bases). Germline V CDR1 and CDR2: SNHLY, FYNNEI. CDR3 length: 13 amino acids. V gave up 10 bases and J gave up 2 bases, with 14 bases separating them. This chain's CDR3 is CAITQEVQETQYF. The CDR3 region has the DNA TGTGCCATCACCCAGGAGGTTCAAGAGACCCAGTACTTC.

This clonotype has a handful of counts. The chain is built from TRBV6-9 and TRBJ2-3; 8 bases fit TRBD2. The CDR3 spans 14 residues. V was pared by 3 bases and J by 5 bases, with 4 bases of the junction left unmatched. Germline V gene data show CDR1 as MNHGY and CDR2 as SVAAGI. The CDR3 DNA sequence: TGTGCCAGCAGTTACCTAAGCGGGGGAGATACGCAGTATTTT. Its protein is CASSYLSGGDTQYF.

The rearrangement uses TRBV29-1 and TRBJ1-2; weak D call: TRBD1 (5 bases). V was shortened by 6 bases and J by 3 bases, with 17 bases between the two germline ends. The length of the CDR3 is 14 residues. Germline V lookup: CDR1 SQVTM, CDR2 ANQGSEA. CDR3: CSVKDTRRDYGYTF. The CDR3 bases are TGCAGCGTCAAGGACACACGGAGAGACTATGGCTACACCTTC.

This clonotype appeared many times. This chain uses TRBV11-3 with TRBJ2-1, with D perhaps matching TRBD2 (6 bases). V was shortened by 2 bases and J by 0 bases, with 17 bases between the two germline ends. This CDR3 is 18 amino acids long. The germline V gene has CDR1 SGHNT and CDR2 YENEEA. The CDR3 sequence is CASSLRDADGGSYNEQFF. The CDR3 DNA follows: TGTGCCAGCAGCTTAAGGGACGCGGACGGGGGCTCCTACAATGAGCAGTTCTTC.

This clonotype was picked up a small number of times. The chain links TRBV27 to TRBJ2-7; TRBD1 aligns across 12 bases. Unmatched junction bases numbered 6, after V lost 0 bases and J lost 9 bases. Germline V gene lookup returns CDR1 MNHEY and CDR2 SMNVEV (reference sequence). The CDR3 is 15 residues long. In DNA form, the CDR3 reads TGTGCCAGCAGTTTATCCGCCGGGACAGGGGGCGGGCAGTACTTC. It specifies CASSLSAGTGGGQYF.

V and J are TRBV19 and TRBJ2-1, with 10 nucleotides matching TRBD1. The CDR3 sequence is 16 residues long. V dropped 6 bases and J dropped 7; count of bases not matched to a gene: 12. Germline V lookup: CDR1 LNHDA, CDR2 SQIVND (reference sequence). CDR3 sequence (DNA): TGTGCCAGTAGAAAACCAGGGGGGACAGGGGTAAATGAGCAGTTCTTC. Encoded protein: CASRKPGGTGVNEQFF.

In this sample, this clonotype turned up many times. The CDR3 DNA is TGCAGTGCAAGAACCCAGGGACCCTACGAGCAGTACTTC. Translation gives CSARTQGPYEQYF. The chain carries TRBV20-1 and TRBJ2-7; D tentatively reads TRBD1 or TRBD2 (5 bases each). This CDR3 spans 13 amino acids. Per germline, CDR1 DFQATT and CDR2 SNEGSKA (reference sequence). Trimming stripped 6 bases from V and 2 bases from J, with 14 bases between.

This clonotype was seen many times. The chain has TRBV30 and TRBJ2-3; D gene uncertain. The CDR3 is 13 amino acids. CDR1 GTSNPN and CDR2 SVGIG come from the germline V gene (reference sequence). Trimming removed 4 bases at V and 6 bases at J, with 14 bases between. The CDR3 DNA sequence: TGTGCCTGGACCGGCCGCGGTGGTGATACGCAGTATTTT. It specifies CAWTGRGGDTQYF. Using reference TRBV30 and TRBJ2-3 for the parts outside the CDR3, the full variable domain is SQTIHQWPATLVQPVGSPLSLECTVEGTSNPNLYWYRQAAGRGLQLLFYSVGIGQISSEVPQNLSASRPQDRQFILSSKKLLLSDSGFYLCAWTGRGGDTQYFGPGTRLTVL.

This clonotype was observed a handful of times. Just one base apart from a much larger clone, this may be a read error. The chain has TRBV28 and TRBJ2-7, with D unclear. Trimming cost V 4 bases and J 8 bases, with 15 bases left between them. Germline V lookup: CDR1 MDHEN, CDR2 SYDVKM. CDR3 length: 13 amino acids. CDR3 sequence reads: CASSSTFPYKQYF. The CDR3 DNA follows: TGTGCCAGCAGTTCCACCTTTCCGTACAAGCAGTACTTC.

The gene calls are TRBV7-9 and TRBJ2-5; perhaps TRBD1 as D (5 bases). With 1 base removed from V and 5 bases from J, the gap between germline ends came to 14 bases. The germline V gene encodes CDR1 SEHNR and CDR2 FQNEAQ (reference sequence). CDR3 length: 15 amino acids. The CDR3 nucleotides are TGTGCCAGCAGCTTAGGGCAGGGAATTCGGGAGACCCAGTACTTC. Protein sequence: CASSLGQGIRETQYF. The full variable domain, rest sourced from reference TRBV7-9 and TRBJ2-5, is DTGVSQNPRHKITKRGQNVTFRCDPISEHNRLYWYRQTLGQGPEFLTYFQNEAQLEKSRLLSDRFSAERPKGSFSTLEIQRTEQGDSAMYLCASSLGQGIRETQYFGPGTRLLVL.

Details on this clonotype: At one end, the junction sequence differs from germline, possibly due to a read error. The chain combines TRBV6-1 with TRBJ1-1; no firm D call. The CDR3 covers 13 residues. The germline V gene encodes CDR1 MNHNS and CDR2 SASEGT. CDR3 amino acids: CVSTRSMNTEAFF. CDR3 coding DNA: TGTGTCAGCACCCGGAGCATGAACACTGAAGCTTTCTTT.

Worth noting for this clonotype: This may be a read error, as it is one base from a much larger clone. The genes are TRBV6-9 and TRBJ1-1; 10 nucleotides match TRBD1. Germline trimming cut 3 bases from V and 0 bases from J; bases unmatched to any gene: 10. CDR1 and CDR2 (germline): MNHGY, SVAAGI. The CDR3 runs to 18 residues. The CDR3 sequence is CASSYCGTGVRMNTEAFF. CDR3 nucleotides: TGTGCCAGCAGTTACTGCGGGACAGGGGTTCGCATGAACACTGAAGCTTTCTTT.

This clonotype was detected only a few times. The gene calls are TRBV19 and TRBJ2-5; D uncertain. V lost 8 bases and J lost 5, with 15 bases in between. CDR1 is LNHDA and CDR2 is SQIVND in the germline V gene (reference sequence). The CDR3 length is 13 residues. CDR3 bases: TGTGCCAGTCACCCCCGGACGGGCGAGACCCAGTACTTC. Its translation is CASHPRTGETQYF.

A few counts support this clonotype. The V gene is TRBV30, the J gene TRBJ2-5; D is perhaps TRBD2 (6 bases). The V and J ends lost 1 base and 5 bases respectively, with 11 bases between them. Germline V gene data show CDR1 as GTSNPN and CDR2 as SVGIG (reference sequence). The CDR3 runs to 13 residues. CDR3 DNA sequence: TGTGCCTGGAGTGGGCTAGCGCGCGAGACCCAGTACTTC. Protein: CAWSGLARETQYF.

Ten or more counts support this clonotype. V gene TRBV6-1 combines with J gene TRBJ2-7, with 10 bases aligning to TRBD1. CDR1 MNHNS and CDR2 SASEGT come from the germline V gene. V lost 7 bases, J lost 5 bases, and 11 bases stayed unmatched. CDR3 length: 15 amino acids. DNA of the CDR3: TGTGCCAGCACCCTCGGACAGGGGGACATCCACGAGCAGTACTTC. It translates to CASTLGQGDIHEQYF.

This clonotype was counted ten times or more. The V and J genes are TRBV27 and TRBJ2-1, with D possibly TRBD1 on 5 matching bases. V shed 5 bases and J shed 6 bases, with 11 bases lying between them. The length of the CDR3 is 13 residues. Germline CDR1 reads MNHEY; CDR2 reads SMNVEV (reference sequence). In DNA form, the CDR3 reads TGTGCCAGCAGTAACCAGGGATCCAATGAGCAGTTCTTC. Amino acids: CASSNQGSNEQFF.

This clonotype has at least ten counts. The chain is built from TRBV7-9 and TRBJ2-3, with 11 bases that match TRBD1. Trimming took 4 bases from V and 3 from J; bases not matched to a gene: 12. Germline V gives CDR1 SEHNR, CDR2 FQNEAQ (reference sequence). The CDR3 is made up of 18 amino acids. CDR3: CASSSASRDRGRTDTQYF. The CDR3 DNA is TGTGCCAGCAGCTCGGCGTCCCGGGACAGGGGGAGGACAGATACGCAGTATTTT.

This clonotype was seen a handful of times. The chain uses TRBV7-9 and TRBJ2-1; D is uncertain. Germline V gene sequence: CDR1 SEHNR, CDR2 FQNEAQ (reference sequence). This CDR3 is built from 17 residues. V lost 2 bases to trimming and J lost 3 bases, with 17 bases between them. The CDR3 protein is CASSLSPASTVYNEQFF. The DNA for the CDR3 is TGTGCCAGCAGCTTAAGTCCAGCCTCGACCGTCTACAATGAGCAGTTCTTC.

This clonotype was seen just once. The chain joins TRBV7-9 to TRBJ2-1, with 7 bases identical to TRBD2. Germline V gene sequence: CDR1 SEHNR, CDR2 FQNEAQ (reference sequence). The CDR3 contains 16 residues. Unmatched junction bases numbered 14, after V lost 5 bases and J lost 7 bases. CDR3 nucleotide sequence: TGTGCCAGCAGCACAGCCGGGACCCATAGCGGGAATGAGCAGTTCTTC. It encodes CASSTAGTHSGNEQFF.

This clonotype has just a few counts. The chain couples TRBV10-3 to TRBJ2-1; a weak D match, TRBD1 (6 bases). CDR1 is ENHRY, CDR2 SYGVKD, per germline. Trimming stripped 7 bases from V and 10 bases from J, with 14 bases between. The CDR3 extends over 12 amino acids. The CDR3 here is CAINRDGREQFF. The CDR3 DNA reads TGTGCCATCAACAGGGACGGGCGGGAGCAGTTCTTC.